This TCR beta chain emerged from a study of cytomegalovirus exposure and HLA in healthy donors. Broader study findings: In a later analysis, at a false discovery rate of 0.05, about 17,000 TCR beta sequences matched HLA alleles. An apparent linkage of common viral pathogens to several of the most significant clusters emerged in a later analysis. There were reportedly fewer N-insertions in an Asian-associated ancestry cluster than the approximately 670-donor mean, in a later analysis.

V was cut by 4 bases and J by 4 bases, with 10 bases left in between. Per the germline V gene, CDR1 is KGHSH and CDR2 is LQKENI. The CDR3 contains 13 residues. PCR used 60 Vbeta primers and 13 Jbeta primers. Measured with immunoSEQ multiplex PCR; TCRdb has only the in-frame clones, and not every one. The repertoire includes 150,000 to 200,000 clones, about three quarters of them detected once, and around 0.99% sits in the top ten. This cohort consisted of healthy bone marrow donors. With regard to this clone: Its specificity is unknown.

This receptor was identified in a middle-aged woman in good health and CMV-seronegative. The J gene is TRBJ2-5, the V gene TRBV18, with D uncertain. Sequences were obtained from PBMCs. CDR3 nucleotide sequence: TGTGCCAGCTCACAGCTTGTTAGAGAGACCCAGTACTTC. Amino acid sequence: CASSQLVRETQYF.